This T cell receptor beta chain was obtained from a study of prognosis after radiotherapy for stage I lung cancer. Study overall: With approximately 13 men and over five women, the cohort's median age was 74.5 years, range about 50–85. Histologically, the tumors comprised squamous cell carcinoma in roughly seven patients and adenocarcinoma in roughly 11. No patient was treated with concurrent therapy while undergoing stereotactic body radiotherapy. For radiotherapy, patients got SBRT split into 3 to 5 fractions, giving a biologically effective dose of at least 100 Gy.

The CDR3 has 14 amino acids. Trimming took off 4 bases at V and 7 bases at J, with 15 bases between the two ends. The V gene's germline CDR1 is SGHNT and CDR2 YYREEE (reference sequence). This clonotype was detected only a few times. Amplicons of TCR beta CDR3 were generated from genomic DNA by two-round multiplex PCR. Primers specific to each TRBV and TRBJ gene drove first-round PCR. MiXCR was run by TCRdb on the multiplex PCR reads, yielding one entry per CDR3 protein. The table lists 59,000 or so distinct CDR3 sequences, roughly 29% of them singletons. The input for sequencing was PBMCs, taken before or after stereotactic body radiation therapy (not recorded which). This TCR was sampled from a donor older than 45 with non-small cell lung cancer. J is TRBJ2-1 and V is TRBV5-4; D might be TRBD2 (7 bases). This chain's CDR3 is CASSGGGGLNEQFF. CDR3 nucleotides: TGTGCCAGCAGCGGAGGGGGGGGCCTGAATGAGCAGTTCTTC.